This T cell receptor (beta chain) came from a study of T cell repertoires in cytomegalovirus infection. About the research overall: In the study, CMV epitopes included recently identified HLA-C-restricted and well-studied HLA-B-restricted ones. CMV infection plus the matching HLA type was flagged by public TCR beta signatures. Study-level results: The ex vivo response showed dominance by HLA-C-restricted CMV-specific TCR beta clonotypes. Individuals carrying CMV plus the relevant HLA were identified by cumulative frequency of public TCR beta families.

V dropped 1 base and J dropped 0 bases, with 6 bases sitting between them. Germline V CDR1 and CDR2: SEHNR, FQNEAQ (reference sequence). The CDR3 is 14 residues long. Comments on this clonotype: Its antigen is not identified.

TCRdb recomputed calls from the reads with MiXCR, one row per CDR3 protein. The data show approximately 1,000,000 distinct CDR3 sequences, approximately 31% seen once. This rearrangement joins TRBV7-9 to TRBJ1-1; no reliable D call. This receptor was identified in a human donor in good health (CMV status not recorded). Some clones in this sample may be carry-over from other donors' samples. Specimen: cultured CD8+ T cells from PBMCs, collected from culture after CMV antigen stimulation. The chain's CDR3 is CASSLVVVNTEAFF. The CDR3 bases are TGTGCCAGCAGCTTAGTTGTAGTGAACACTGAAGCTTTCTTT.